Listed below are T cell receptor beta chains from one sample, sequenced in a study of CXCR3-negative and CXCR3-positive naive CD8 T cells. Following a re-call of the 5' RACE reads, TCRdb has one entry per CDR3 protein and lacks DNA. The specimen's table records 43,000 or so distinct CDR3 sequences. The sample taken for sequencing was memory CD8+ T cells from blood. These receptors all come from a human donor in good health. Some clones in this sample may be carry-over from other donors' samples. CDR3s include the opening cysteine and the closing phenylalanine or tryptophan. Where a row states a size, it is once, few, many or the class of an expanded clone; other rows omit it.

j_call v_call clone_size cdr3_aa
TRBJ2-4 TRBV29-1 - CSVEDIRTGSNIQYF
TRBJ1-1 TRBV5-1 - CASSLEVNTEAFF
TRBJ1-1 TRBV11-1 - CASSPQGTEAFF
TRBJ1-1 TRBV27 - CASSPERTGSTFF
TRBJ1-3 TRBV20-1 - CSAQSDLVGNTIYF
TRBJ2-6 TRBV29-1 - CSVAGVSGANVLTF
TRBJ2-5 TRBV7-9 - CASSYSGITETQYF
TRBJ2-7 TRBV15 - CATSRGRVKYF
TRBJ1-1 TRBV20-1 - CSAGTGSEAFF
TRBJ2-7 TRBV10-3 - CAIRSGLTSYEQYF
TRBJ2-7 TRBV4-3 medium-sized CASSQRPTEGFDEQYF
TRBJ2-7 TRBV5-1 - CASSLSPGQGGEQYF
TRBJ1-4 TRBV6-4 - CASSRTVGEKLFF
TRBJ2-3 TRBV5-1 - CASSSFSTGVLTDTQYF
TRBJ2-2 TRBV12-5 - CASGFYQANTGELFF
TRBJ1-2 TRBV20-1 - CSARDQDGFGYGYTF
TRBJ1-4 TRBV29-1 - CSVVGLDNEKLFF
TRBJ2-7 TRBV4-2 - CASSQDFDSPYEQYF
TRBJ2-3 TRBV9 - CASEGTRVADTQYF
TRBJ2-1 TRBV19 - CATSRTDEQFF
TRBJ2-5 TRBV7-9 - CASSLETSPSGGAGETQYF
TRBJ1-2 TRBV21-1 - CASTNRASYGYTF
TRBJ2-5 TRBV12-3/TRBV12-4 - CASSLTAGGETQYF
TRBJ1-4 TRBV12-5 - CASALPGGNEKLFF
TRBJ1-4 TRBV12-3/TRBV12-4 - CASSPTANEKLFF
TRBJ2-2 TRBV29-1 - CSVQGPGELFF
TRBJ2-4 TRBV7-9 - CASSFVVGAENIQYF
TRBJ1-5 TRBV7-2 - CASSRTGGGQPQHF
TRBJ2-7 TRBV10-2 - CASSGPKTGVEQYF
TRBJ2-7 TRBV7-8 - CASSPIREAKSSYEQYF
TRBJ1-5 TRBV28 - CASTRRAQPQHF
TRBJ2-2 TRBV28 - CASSLVGRRTGELFF
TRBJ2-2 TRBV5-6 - CASSLITSGGNTGELFF
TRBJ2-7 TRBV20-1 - CSTRTGETYEQYF
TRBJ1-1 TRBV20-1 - CSARGTGVNTEAFF
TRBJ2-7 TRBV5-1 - CASSLELAGLEQYF
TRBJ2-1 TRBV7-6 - CASSSGGKEPDEQFF
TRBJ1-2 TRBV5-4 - CASLNAGQGSNYGYTF
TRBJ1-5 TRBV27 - CASSPLTGASNQPQHF
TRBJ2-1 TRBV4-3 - CASSQGGGNNEQFF
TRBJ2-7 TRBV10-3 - CAISESTGTGDPRPLYEQYF